Listed here are 26 T cell receptor beta chains from one sample, sequenced in a study of OX40 agonist ivuxolimab in advanced cancers. Sequencing was performed with immunoSEQ multiplex PCR; in TCRdb, only in-frame clones are kept and a portion is missing. This table holds 94,000 or so clones, 84% found once. The source was CD4+ or CD8+ T cells sorted from blood, collected in a trial of the OX40 agonist ivuxolimab. These receptors came from an adult with an advanced solid tumor such as melanoma, head and neck, liver or kidney cancer.

Here the CDR3 DNA reads TGTGCCAGCAGCTCCCTCAGGGTCGCTGGCTACACCTTC. Protein: CASSSLRVAGYTF. The chain links TRBV7-9 to TRBJ1-2; weak D call: TRBD1 (5 bases). The CDR3 totals 13 residues. The germline gives CDR1 SEHNR, CDR2 FQNEAQ (reference sequence). The germline V and J ends were trimmed by 4 bases and 7 bases, with 13 bases remaining between them.

The chain uses TRBV6-6 and TRBJ2-7; D is unclear. CDR3 length: 11 amino acids. The V end was cut by 5 bases, the J end by 9 bases, with 11 bases between. Per germline, CDR1 MNHNY and CDR2 SVGAGI (reference sequence). The CDR3 loop is CASSPGPRQYF. The CDR3 DNA follows: TGTGCCAGCAGTCCCGGCCCCCGGCAGTACTTC.

The chain carries TRBV7-9 and TRBJ1-5; D ambiguous. Per the germline V gene, CDR1 is SEHNR and CDR2 is FQNEAQ (reference sequence). V lost 5 bases, J lost 6 bases, and 8 bases lay in between. The CDR3 runs to 12 residues. CDR3 sequence reads: CASSPRSQPQHF. CDR3 nucleotides: TGTGCCAGCAGCCCCCGCAGTCAGCCCCAGCATTTT.

V is TRBV7-3 and J is TRBJ1-1; D not certain. The V and J ends lost 3 bases and 1 base respectively, with 12 bases between them. The CDR3 contains 15 residues. Germline CDR1 is SGHTA and CDR2 is FQGTGA. CDR3 nucleotide sequence: TGTGCCAGCAGCTTTATACAGCCTTCGAACACTGAAGCTTTCTTT. Translated: CASSFIQPSNTEAFF.

The CDR3 loop is CASSEYGRSYEQYF. For the CDR3, the DNA is TGTGCCAGCAGTGAATACGGTCGCTCCTACGAGCAGTACTTC. The chain carries TRBV6-1 and TRBJ2-7; D remains unclear. CDR1 is MNHNS, CDR2 SASEGT, per germline. Trimming stripped 2 bases from V and 0 bases from J, with 8 bases between. This CDR3 is built from 14 residues.

The gene calls are TRBV30 and TRBJ1-2, with D possibly TRBD1 on 5 matching bases. With 4 bases removed from V and 0 bases from J, the gap between germline ends came to 21 bases. In germline, CDR1 is GTSNPN, CDR2 SVGIG (reference sequence). The CDR3 covers 17 residues. In DNA, the CDR3 is TGTGCCTGGATTGGGGTACAGGCTTATAAGCCTAACTATGGCTACACCTTC. This encodes CAWIGVQAYKPNYGYTF.

This clone was observed once. This chain connects TRBV7-2 to TRBJ2-3, with 9 bases identical to TRBD1. The CDR3 totals 15 residues. With V trimmed by 5 bases and J by 2 bases, 5 bases remained unmatched. Per the germline V gene, CDR1 is SGHTA and CDR2 is FQGNSA. Here the CDR3 reads CASSRGTGFTDTQYF. For the CDR3, the DNA is TGTGCCAGCAGCCGGGGGACAGGGTTCACAGATACGCAGTATTTT.

V and J are TRBV7-9 and TRBJ2-6; a weak D match, TRBD1 (7 bases). CDR1 is SEHNR, CDR2 FQNEAQ, per germline (reference sequence). V was cut by 5 bases and J by 1 base, with 12 bases left in between. The length of the CDR3 is 16 residues. The CDR3 reads CASSPQGGSGANVLTF. The CDR3 DNA reads TGTGCCAGCAGCCCCCAGGGGGGATCTGGGGCCAACGTCCTGACTTTC.

As to this clone: This sample includes further DNA sequences coding for the same CDR3. The CDR3 loop is CAWSVSTDTQYF. CDR3 nucleotides: TGTGCCTGGAGCGTGAGCACAGATACGCAGTATTTT. The chain combines TRBV30 with TRBJ2-3; D gene unclear. Germline loops: CDR1 GTSNPN, CDR2 SVGIG (reference sequence). The V and J ends lost 3 bases and 0 bases respectively, with 4 bases between them. The CDR3 covers 12 residues.

The V and J genes are TRBV4-1 and TRBJ1-2; possible D gene TRBD1, 5 bases. Trimming cost V 0 bases and J 2 bases, with 13 bases left between them. The CDR3 covers 16 residues. Germline CDR1 MGHRA, CDR2 YSYEKL. CDR3: CASSQEGQGLNYGYTF. In DNA form, the CDR3 reads TGCGCCAGCAGCCAAGAGGGGCAGGGCCTGAACTATGGCTACACCTTC.

The chain couples TRBV11-2 to TRBJ2-7; 12 bases fit TRBD1. CDR1 is SGHAT and CDR2 is FQNNGV in the germline V gene. V was pared by 3 bases and J by 7 bases, with 4 bases of the junction left unmatched. This CDR3 comprises 14 residues. Here the CDR3 DNA reads TGTGCCAGCAGCTTCGGGACAGGGGGCTGGGAGCAGTACTTC. Protein sequence: CASSFGTGGWEQYF.

V and J are TRBV5-1 and TRBJ2-6; D is unresolved. The CDR3 has 20 residues. Germline CDR1 and CDR2: SGHRS and YFSETQ. The ends were cut back, 0 bases at V and 2 bases at J, with 21 bases in the middle. CDR3 residues: CASSLDPRRQGSPGANVLTF. The DNA of the CDR3 is TGCGCCAGCAGCTTGGACCCTCGGCGGCAAGGTTCGCCTGGGGCCAACGTCCTGACTTTC.

This clone occurred once. The rearrangement links TRBV5-1 to TRBJ2-7; no clear D gene. V lost 4 bases to trimming and J lost 0 bases, with 11 bases between them. There are 14 residues in the CDR3. Germline-derived CDR1 and CDR2 are SGHRS and YFSETQ. The DNA of the CDR3 is TGCGCCAGCAGCAACCGGGCCGCCTCCTACGAGCAGTACTTC. Its protein is CASSNRAASYEQYF.

This sequence joins TRBV29-1 and TRBJ2-3; no firm D call. The CDR3 length is 13 residues. Germline-derived CDR1 and CDR2 are SQVTM and ANQGSEA. Trimming pared 7 bases from V and 6 bases from J, leaving 17 bases between. CDR3 sequence (DNA): TGCAGCGCCCGAATGTTGGCCCAGGATACGCAGTATTTT. Amino acid sequence: CSARMLAQDTQYF.

The J gene is TRBJ1-2, the V gene TRBV7-2, with D unresolved. Trimming stripped 5 bases from V and 5 bases from J, with 18 bases between. Germline V gene data show CDR1 as SGHTA and CDR2 as FQGNSA. The CDR3 extends over 15 amino acids. The CDR3 sequence: CASSPRPLLGYGYTF. The CDR3 nucleotides are TGTGCCAGCAGCCCAAGACCCTTGTTGGGATATGGCTACACCTTC.

The chain combines TRBV7-9 with TRBJ2-3; 7 bases are shared with TRBD1. Germline CDR1 SEHNR, CDR2 FQNEAQ (reference sequence). The junction had 9 bases not matched to a gene; V was cut back by 4 bases and J by 2 bases. This CDR3 spans 16 amino acids. DNA of the CDR3: TGTGCCAGCAGCTCCGCACCGGACAGGCCCACAGATACGCAGTATTTT. It is translated as CASSSAPDRPTDTQYF.

This chain uses TRBV7-2 with TRBJ2-7; 12 bases map to TRBD2. Germline loops: CDR1 SGHTA, CDR2 FQGNSA. V shed 4 bases and J 4 bases; nucleotides not matched to a gene: 8. CDR3 size: 16 residues. The CDR3 DNA reads TGTGCCAGCAGCTCCTACCTAGCGGGAGGGAAATACGAGCAGTACTTC. It codes for CASSSYLAGGKYEQYF.

The chain employs TRBV15 and TRBJ2-1; 7 bases agree with TRBD1. The germline V gene encodes CDR1 LNHNV and CDR2 YYDKDF (reference sequence). There are 14 residues in the CDR3. V was clipped by 2 bases and J by 2 bases; unmatched bases: 0. Here the CDR3 reads CATSRQGAYNEQFF. Here the CDR3 DNA reads TGTGCCACCAGCAGACAGGGGGCCTACAATGAGCAGTTCTTC.

The chain couples TRBV9 to TRBJ2-7, with 8 bases fitting TRBD1. V lost 2 bases and J lost 1; bases outside the gene matches: 5. The CDR3 sequence is 15 residues long. Germline values: CDR1 SGDLS, CDR2 YYNGEE. CDR3 in amino acids: CASSVSTGGSYEQYF. CDR3 coding DNA: TGTGCCAGCAGCGTCTCTACAGGGGGTTCCTACGAGCAGTACTTC.

This clone was counted between two and nine times. J is TRBJ2-2 and V is TRBV9, with D perhaps matching TRBD1 (6 bases). CDR3 size: 16 residues. V was clipped by 4 bases and J by 3 bases, with 16 bases between them. Germline CDR1 reads SGDLS; CDR2 reads YYNGEE. The DNA for the CDR3 is TGTGCCAGCAGCCCCGGAAGGGGGTCATACACCGGGGAGCTGTTTTTT. This encodes CASSPGRGSYTGELFF.

This chain joins TRBV7-9 and TRBJ1-1; D unclear. The ends were cut back, 5 bases at V and 9 bases at J, with 16 bases in the middle. The CDR3 sequence is 13 residues long. The germline V gene has CDR1 SEHNR and CDR2 FQNEAQ (reference sequence). This chain's CDR3 is CASSKTADEKAFF. CDR3 coding DNA: TGTGCCAGCAGCAAGACCGCTGACGAGAAAGCTTTCTTT.

The V call is TRBV14, the J call TRBJ2-1; D ambiguous. V dropped 5 bases and J dropped 6 bases, with 17 bases sitting between them. This CDR3 is built from 15 residues. Germline CDR1 reads SGHDN; CDR2 reads FVKESK. The CDR3 sequence is CASSGPATELNEQFF. The CDR3, as DNA: TGTGCCAGCAGCGGACCTGCTACGGAACTCAATGAGCAGTTCTTC. The complete variable domain, with remaining parts taken from reference TRBV14 and TRBJ2-1, reads EAGVTQFPSHSVIEKGQTVTLRCDPISGHDNLYWYRRVMGKEIKFLLHFVKESKQDESGMPNNRFLAERTGGTYSTLKVQPAELEDSGVYFCASSGPATELNEQFFGPGTRLTVL.

The V call is TRBV10-3, the J call TRBJ2-3; TRBD1 might be the D (6 bases). The CDR3 extends over 18 amino acids. The V end lost 2 bases, the J end lost 0 bases, and 18 bases lay between the germline ends. Germline V gene sequence: CDR1 ENHRY, CDR2 SYGVKD. CDR3 in amino acids: CAISEPGDPQGSTDTQYF. The CDR3 nucleotides are TGTGCCATCAGTGAGCCAGGGGACCCTCAGGGGAGCACAGATACGCAGTATTTT.

The V and J genes are TRBV10-3 and TRBJ1-5; the D gene is possibly TRBD1 (5 bases). The CDR3 has 16 amino acids. Germline V gene lookup returns CDR1 ENHRY and CDR2 SYGVKD. Between the trimmed V and J ends, which lost 3 bases and 9 bases, there was a span of 21 bases. CDR3 DNA: TGTGCCATCAGTGAACGGTTGGGCAGGGCAGAAGTGCCCCAGCATTTT. It is translated as CAISERLGRAEVPQHF.

The V call is TRBV7-2, the J call TRBJ2-1; 12 bases fit TRBD2. Germline V gene sequence: CDR1 SGHTA, CDR2 FQGNSA. V gave up 0 bases and J gave up 9 bases; unmatched junction bases: 9. CDR3 size: 17 residues. For the CDR3, the DNA is TGTGCCAGCAGCTTAGCGGCTAGCGGGGGGGCCTGGGGTGAGCAGTTCTTC. This codes for CASSLAASGGAWGEQFF.

This clone was seen ten or more times. The rearrangement links TRBV4-3 to TRBJ1-1; 7 nucleotides align to TRBD1. The CDR3 has 12 residues. Germline CDR1 and CDR2: LGHNA and YSLEER. Germline trimming cut 11 bases from V and 8 bases from J; bases unmatched to any gene: 11. The CDR3 reads CAARTGASEAFF. The CDR3 coding sequence is TGCGCCGCAAGAACAGGGGCATCGGAAGCTTTCTTT.